A selection of T cell receptor beta chains follows, all from one sample in a study of CD8+CD57+ T cells in acquired aplastic anemia. TCRdb used MiXCR to reprocess the reads, holding one entry per CDR3 protein. The sample contains approximately 200,000 distinct CDR3 sequences, 55% to 70% of which appear only once. Specimen: sorted CD4+, CD8+, or CD8+CD57+ T cells (not recorded which) from PBMCs. The receptors come from a human donor with severe aplastic anemia or a healthy control (not recorded which). Both conserved end residues are trimmed from each CDR3. Fields, in order: D gene, V gene, CDR3 protein. D genes are given only for firm matches.

d_gene: TRBD1
v_gene: TRBV7-3
CDR3aa: ASSLILVGTGDSPLH

d_gene: .
v_gene: TRBV15
CDR3aa: ATSRVQVMPQH

d_gene: TRBD2
v_gene: TRBV20-1
CDR3aa: SARRTSSDTQY

d_gene: TRBD1
v_gene: TRBV4-1
CDR3aa: ASSQTGAADYEQY

d_gene: TRBD2
v_gene: TRBV12-3/TRBV12-4
CDR3aa: ASSYQAGIYNEQF

d_gene: .
v_gene: TRBV10-1
CDR3aa: ASSDDQPQH

d_gene: .
v_gene: TRBV7-9
CDR3aa: ASSSVGMQETQY

d_gene: TRBD1
v_gene: TRBV24-1
CDR3aa: ATSEQGKYGYT

d_gene: TRBD1
v_gene: TRBV20-1
CDR3aa: SARETGNSPLH

d_gene: TRBD1
v_gene: TRBV7-3
CDR3aa: ASSPGTGTLDTQY

d_gene: TRBD1
v_gene: TRBV11-2
CDR3aa: ASMGGQGNSPLH

d_gene: .
v_gene: TRBV12-3/TRBV12-4
CDR3aa: ARSPPEGSPLH

d_gene: .
v_gene: TRBV20-1
CDR3aa: SARRSNYEQY

d_gene: TRBD1
v_gene: TRBV7-7
CDR3aa: ASSLGDRVLETQY

d_gene: TRBD1
v_gene: TRBV12-3/TRBV12-4
CDR3aa: ASREGGGWDSPLH

d_gene: .
v_gene: TRBV2
CDR3aa: ASSLGDRNTEAF

d_gene: .
v_gene: TRBV7-8
CDR3aa: ASSLVQSRGYT

d_gene: .
v_gene: TRBV7-9
CDR3aa: ASSVQHSGANVLT

d_gene: TRBD2
v_gene: TRBV6-1
CDR3aa: ASSEGISGGTDTQY

d_gene: .
v_gene: TRBV20-1
CDR3aa: SASLSTGELF

d_gene: .
v_gene: TRBV2
CDR3aa: ASSEAQGYNSPLH

d_gene: TRBD1
v_gene: TRBV20-1
CDR3aa: SARGPGTGTANYGYT

d_gene: TRBD1
v_gene: TRBV11-2
CDR3aa: ASSPGQYEQY

d_gene: .
v_gene: TRBV20-1
CDR3aa: SASGSTDTQY